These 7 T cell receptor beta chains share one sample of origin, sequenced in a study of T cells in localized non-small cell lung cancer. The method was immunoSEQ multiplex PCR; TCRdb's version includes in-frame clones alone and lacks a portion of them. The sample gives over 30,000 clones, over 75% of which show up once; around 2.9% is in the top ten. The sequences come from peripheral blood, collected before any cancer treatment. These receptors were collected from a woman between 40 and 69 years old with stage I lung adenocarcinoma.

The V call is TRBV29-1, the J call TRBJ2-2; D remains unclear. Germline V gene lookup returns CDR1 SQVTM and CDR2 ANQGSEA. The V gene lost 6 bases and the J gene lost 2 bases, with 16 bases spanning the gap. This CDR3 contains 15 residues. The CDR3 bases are TGCAGCGTGGCTCCTAATGATAAAAACACCGGGGAGCTGTTTTTT. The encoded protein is CSVAPNDKNTGELFF.

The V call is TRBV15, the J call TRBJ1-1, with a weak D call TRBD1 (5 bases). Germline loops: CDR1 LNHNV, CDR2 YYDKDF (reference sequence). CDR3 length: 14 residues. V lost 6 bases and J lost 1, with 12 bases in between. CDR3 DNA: TGTGCCACCAGTCCAGGGCTGGCGAACACTGAAGCTTTCTTT. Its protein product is CATSPGLANTEAFF.

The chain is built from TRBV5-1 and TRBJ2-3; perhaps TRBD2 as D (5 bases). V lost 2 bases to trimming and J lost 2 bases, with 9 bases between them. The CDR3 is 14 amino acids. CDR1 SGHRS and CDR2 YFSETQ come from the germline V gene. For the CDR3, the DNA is TGCGCCAGCAGCTTCATACGGGACACAGATACGCAGTATTTT. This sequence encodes CASSFIRDTDTQYF.

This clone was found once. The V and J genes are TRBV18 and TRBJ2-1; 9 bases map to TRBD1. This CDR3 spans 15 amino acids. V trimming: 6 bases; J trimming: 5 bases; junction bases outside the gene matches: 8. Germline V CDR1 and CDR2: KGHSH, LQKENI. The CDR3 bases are TGTGCCAGCTCCCCCGGGACAGGGAGGGACAATGAGCAGTTCTTC. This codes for CASSPGTGRDNEQFF. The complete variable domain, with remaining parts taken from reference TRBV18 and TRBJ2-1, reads NAGVMQNPRHLVRRRGQEARLRCSPMKGHSHVYWYRQLPEEGLKFMVYLQKENIIDESGMPKERFSAEFPKEGPSILRIQQVVRGDSAAYFCASSPGTGRDNEQFFGPGTRLTVL.

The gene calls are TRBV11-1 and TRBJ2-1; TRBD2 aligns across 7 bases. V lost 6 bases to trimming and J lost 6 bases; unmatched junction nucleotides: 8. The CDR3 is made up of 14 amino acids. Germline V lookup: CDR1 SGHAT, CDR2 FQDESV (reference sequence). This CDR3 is CASRPRGGGNEQFF. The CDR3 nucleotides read TGTGCCAGCAGACCACGTGGGGGGGGCAATGAGCAGTTCTTC.

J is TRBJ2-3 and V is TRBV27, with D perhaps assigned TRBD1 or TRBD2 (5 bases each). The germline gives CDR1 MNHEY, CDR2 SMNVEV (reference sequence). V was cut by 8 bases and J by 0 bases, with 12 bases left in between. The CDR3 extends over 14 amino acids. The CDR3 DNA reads TGTGCCAGCGGGGCGGGTTTTAGCACAGATACGCAGTATTTT. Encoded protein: CASGAGFSTDTQYF.

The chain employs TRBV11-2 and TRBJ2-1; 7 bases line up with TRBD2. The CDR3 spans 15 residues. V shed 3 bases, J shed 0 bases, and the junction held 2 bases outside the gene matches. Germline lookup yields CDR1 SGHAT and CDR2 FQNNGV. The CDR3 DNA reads TGTGCCAGCAGCTTGGGCGGGAGCTCCTACAATGAGCAGTTCTTC. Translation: CASSLGGSSYNEQFF.